A single sample is the source of the 5 T cell receptor beta chains below, sequenced in a study of blood T cell repertoires in COVID-19. The protocol was immunoSEQ multiplex PCR, while the TCRdb copy is restricted to in-frame clones and leaves out a portion. Of some 73,000 clones in the sample, under 90% were seen once. Sequences were obtained from peripheral blood. The receptors shown here come from a woman aged 60-70 years with acute or convalescent COVID-19.

The gene calls are TRBV18 and TRBJ1-3; TRBD1 matches at 9 bases. The CDR3 is 16 amino acids. Unmatched junction bases numbered 7, after V lost 4 bases and J lost 3 bases. Germline CDR1 and CDR2: KGHSH and LQKENI. The CDR3 loop is CASSRGQGTGGNTIYF. CDR3 nucleotides: TGTGCCAGCTCACGTGGACAGGGGACGGGTGGAAACACCATATATTTT.

This rearrangement joins TRBV7-3 to TRBJ1-6; 7 nucleotides agree with TRBD1. With 5 bases clipped from V and 7 bases from J, the junction kept 8 bases outside the gene matches. The length of the CDR3 is 15 residues. Germline loops: CDR1 SGHTA, CDR2 FQGTGA. The CDR3 is CASSRNRGENSPLHF. CDR3 nucleotides: TGTGCCAGCAGCCGGAACAGGGGAGAGAATTCACCCCTCCACTTT.

This clone was counted a single time. J is TRBJ1-1 and V is TRBV28; 7 bases match TRBD1. The CDR3 has 14 residues. Trimming cost V 5 bases and J 6 bases; bases outside gene matches: 9. Germline V lookup: CDR1 MDHEN, CDR2 SYDVKM. CDR3 residues: CASSLRQGKAEAFF. In DNA, the CDR3 is TGTGCCAGCAGTCTCCGACAGGGAAAAGCTGAAGCTTTCTTT.

V gene TRBV19 combines with J gene TRBJ1-3; 11 bases map to TRBD1. The CDR3 length is 17 residues. V was clipped by 5 bases and J by 0 bases; unmatched bases: 6. The V gene's germline CDR1 is LNHDA and CDR2 SQIVND (reference sequence). The CDR3 sequence is CASSPGQGAVSGNTIYF. CDR3 coding DNA: TGTGCCAGTAGTCCCGGACAGGGGGCGGTCTCTGGAAACACCATATATTTT.

The CDR3 reads CASSVDGRQTDTQYF. In DNA form, the CDR3 reads TGTGCCAGTAGTGTCGACGGACGACAGACAGATACGCAGTATTTT. This chain connects TRBV19 to TRBJ2-3; the D gene is possibly TRBD1 (5 bases). The CDR3 contains 15 residues. Trimming stripped 5 bases from V and 3 bases from J, with 15 bases between. The germline V gene has CDR1 LNHDA and CDR2 SQIVND (reference sequence).